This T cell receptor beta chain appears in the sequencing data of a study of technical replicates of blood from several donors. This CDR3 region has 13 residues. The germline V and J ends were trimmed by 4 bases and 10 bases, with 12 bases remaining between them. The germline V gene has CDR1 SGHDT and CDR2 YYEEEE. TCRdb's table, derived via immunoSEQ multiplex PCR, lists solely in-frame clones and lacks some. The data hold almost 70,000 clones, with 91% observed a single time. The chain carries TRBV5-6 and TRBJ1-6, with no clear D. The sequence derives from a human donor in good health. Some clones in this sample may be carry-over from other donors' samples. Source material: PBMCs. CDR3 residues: CASSRDAESPLHF. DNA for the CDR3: TGTGCCAGCAGCCGGGATGCCGAGTCACCCCTCCACTTT.